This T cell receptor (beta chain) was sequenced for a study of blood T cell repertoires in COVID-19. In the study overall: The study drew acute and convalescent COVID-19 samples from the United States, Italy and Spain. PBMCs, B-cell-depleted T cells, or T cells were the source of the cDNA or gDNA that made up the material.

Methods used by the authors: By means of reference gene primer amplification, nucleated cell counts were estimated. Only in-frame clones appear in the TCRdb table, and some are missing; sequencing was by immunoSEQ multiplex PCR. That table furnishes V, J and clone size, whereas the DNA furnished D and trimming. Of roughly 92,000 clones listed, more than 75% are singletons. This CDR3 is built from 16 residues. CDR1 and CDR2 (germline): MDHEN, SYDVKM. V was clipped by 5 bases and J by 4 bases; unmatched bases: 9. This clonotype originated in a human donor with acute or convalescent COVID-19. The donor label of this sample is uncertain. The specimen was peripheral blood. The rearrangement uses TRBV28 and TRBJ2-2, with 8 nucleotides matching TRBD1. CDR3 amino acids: CASSTSGQGITGELFF. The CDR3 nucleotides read TGTGCCAGCAGTACCTCCGGACAGGGCATCACCGGGGAGCTGTTTTTT.